The clone carrying this T cell receptor beta chain was seen only a few times. Its antigen remains unidentified. The authors amplified TCR beta CDR3 regions, and they did so from RNA transcripts for repertoire sequencing. An initial RT-PCR round employing HTBI primers preceded a second-round multiplex PCR. TCRdb recomputed calls from the multiplex PCR reads with MiXCR, one row per CDR3 protein. This sample has a few hundred thousand distinct CDR3 sequences; over 20% occur once, and the top ten carry 2.5% to 3%. The study recruited hyperthyroidism patients aged 18 to 65 who were newly diagnosed, under 2 months' duration. As the starting material, around 9.1 ml of fresh peripheral blood yielded the PBMCs. This sample was included in a study of Graves' ophthalmopathy and Graves' hyperthyroidism. Notes on the study in general: Ophthalmopathy cases were distinguished from stable hyperthyroidism by a 13-signature model, reaching around 90% sensitivity and around 81% specificity. The blood repertoire also included most expanded thyroid clonotypes above 0.001 frequency.

Sequencing was done on a sample of peripheral blood. The receptor was isolated from a woman aged 18-35 years with stable Graves' hyperthyroidism.

The chain's CDR3 is CASSEVGGAYEQYF. The CDR3 DNA sequence: TGTGCCAGCAGTGAAGTGGGGGGGGCGTACGAGCAGTACTTC. The chain combines TRBV6-1 with TRBJ2-7; D is perhaps TRBD2 (7 bases). In germline, CDR1 is MNHNS, CDR2 SASEGT. This CDR3 is 14 amino acids long. The V and J ends lost 1 base and 4 bases respectively, with 11 bases between them.